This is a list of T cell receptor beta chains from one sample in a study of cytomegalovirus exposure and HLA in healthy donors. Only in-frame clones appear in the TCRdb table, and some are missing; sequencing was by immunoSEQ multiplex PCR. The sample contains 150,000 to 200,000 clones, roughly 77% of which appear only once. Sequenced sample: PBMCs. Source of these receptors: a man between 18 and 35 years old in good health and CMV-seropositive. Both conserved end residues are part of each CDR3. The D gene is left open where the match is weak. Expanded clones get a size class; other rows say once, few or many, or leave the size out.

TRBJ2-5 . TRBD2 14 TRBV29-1 TGCAGCGTTCCCGGTTCGCGGGAGTCGCGGGAGCAGTACTTC CSVPGSRESREQYF
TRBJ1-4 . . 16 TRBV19 TGTGCCAGTAGTATCCTATCGGGTAGTACTAATGAAAAACTGTTTTTT CASSILSGSTNEKLFF
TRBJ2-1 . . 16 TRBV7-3 TGTGCCAGCAGCCCACAGGGTGGGGTATTAACCGCTGAGCAGTTCTTC CASSPQGGVLTAEQFF
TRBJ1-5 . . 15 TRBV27 TGTGCCAGCAGTCCCGACAGAGCAACAGGACAGCCCCAGCATTTT CASSPDRATGQPQHF
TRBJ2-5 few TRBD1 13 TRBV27 TGTGCCAGCAGTCCCCAGGGGGAGCAGACCCAGTACTTC CASSPQGEQTQYF
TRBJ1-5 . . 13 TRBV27 TGTGCCAGCAGTCCCCTCCCCAATCAGCCCCAGCATTTT CASSPLPNQPQHF
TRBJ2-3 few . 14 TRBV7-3 TGTGCCAGCAGCTTACTTACTCGCACAGATACGCAGTATTTT CASSLLTRTDTQYF
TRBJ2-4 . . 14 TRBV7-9 TGTGCCAGCAGCCAGGGCCTAGCCAAAAACATTCAGTACTTC CASSQGLAKNIQYF
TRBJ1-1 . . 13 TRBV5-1 TGCGCCAGCAGCTCCGACCGGGAAGGTGAAGCTTTCTTT CASSSDREGEAFF
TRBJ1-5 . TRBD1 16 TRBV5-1 TGCGCCAGCAGCTTGGGTTCAGGGGGATCGAATCAGCCCCAGCATTTT CASSLGSGGSNQPQHF
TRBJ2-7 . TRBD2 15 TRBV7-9 TGTGCCAGCAGCTCGCTAGCGGGAGTCACAAGCGAGCAGTACTTC CASSSLAGVTSEQYF
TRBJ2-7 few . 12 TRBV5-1 TGCGCCAGCAGCTTTGAAGGGGGTGAGCAGTACTTC CASSFEGGEQYF
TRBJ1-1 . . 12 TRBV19 TGTGCCAGTTGGGGCCTGAACACTGAAGCTTTCTTT CASWGLNTEAFF
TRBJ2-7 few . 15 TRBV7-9 TGTGCCAGCAGCTTAGTTCAGGGCCTCCACTACGAGCAGTACTTC CASSLVQGLHYEQYF
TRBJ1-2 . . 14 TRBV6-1 TGTGCCAGCAACTTGGACCCGGGGTACTATGGCTACACCTTC CASNLDPGYYGYTF
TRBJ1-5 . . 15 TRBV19 TGTGCCAGTAGTATAGCGGCCCCCAGGAATCAGCCCCAGCATTTT CASSIAAPRNQPQHF
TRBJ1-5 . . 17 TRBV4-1 TGCGCCAGCAGCCGAGCGGGAGGGTATCCCCTTAATCAGCCCCAGCATTTT CASSRAGGYPLNQPQHF
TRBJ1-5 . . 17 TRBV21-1 TGTGCCAGCGCAGGAAACGACAGGCCGGCTAGCAATCAGCCCCAGCATTTT CASAGNDRPASNQPQHF
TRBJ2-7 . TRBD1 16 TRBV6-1 TGTGCCAGCAGTGAAGCGCGGACAGGGATGTTCTACGAGCAGTACTTC CASSEARTGMFYEQYF
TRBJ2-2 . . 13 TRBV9 TGTGCCAGCAGCATGAGTATCGCCGGGGAGCTGTTTTTT CASSMSIAGELFF